This T cell receptor beta chain was documented in a study of T cells in women clearing cervical HPV infection. Notes on the study in general: TRBV6-7 abundance was lower in cases than controls (roughly 0.12% versus 0.15%).

Germline V CDR1 and CDR2: SGHKS, YYEKEE (reference sequence). The CDR3 contains 14 residues. V was clipped by 0 bases and J by 5 bases; unmatched bases: 4. As regards this clone: Its specificity is unknown. The sequenced fragment ends 3 residues before the CDR3 boundary, so the rest is inferred from the germline J gene.

Method: immunoSEQ multiplex PCR; TCRdb's copy keeps in-frame clones and lacks some. This table holds more than 15,000 clones. This clonotype originated in a woman aged 18 to 75 with a cervical HPV16 infection that either progressed to CIN3+ or cleared (not recorded which). Sample: blood buffy coat. The gene calls are TRBV5-5 and TRBJ2-5; 7 bases are a match to TRBD2. The CDR3 bases that were read are TGTGCCAGCAGCTTGGGCGGGGGAACGGAGACC. It yields the protein CASSLGGGTET. In full, the CDR3 reads CASSLGGGTETQYF.